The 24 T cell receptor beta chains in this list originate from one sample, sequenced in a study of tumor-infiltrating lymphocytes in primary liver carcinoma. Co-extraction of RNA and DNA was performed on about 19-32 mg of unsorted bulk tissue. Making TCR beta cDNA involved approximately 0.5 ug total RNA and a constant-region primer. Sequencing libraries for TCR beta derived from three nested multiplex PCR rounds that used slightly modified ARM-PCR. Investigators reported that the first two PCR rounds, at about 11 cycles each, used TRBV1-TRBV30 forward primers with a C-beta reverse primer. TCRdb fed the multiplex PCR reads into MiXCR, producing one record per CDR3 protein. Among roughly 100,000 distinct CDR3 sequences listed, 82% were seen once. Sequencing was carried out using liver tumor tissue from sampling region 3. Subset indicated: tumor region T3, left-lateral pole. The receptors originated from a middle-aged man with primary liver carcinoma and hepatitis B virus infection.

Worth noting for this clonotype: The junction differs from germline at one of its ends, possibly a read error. This chain's CDR3 is CSETGRVITEAIF. The DNA for the CDR3 is TGCAGCGAGACGGGACGGGTGATCACTGAAGCTATCTTT. This chain connects TRBV29-1 to TRBJ1-1; perhaps TRBD1 as D (5 bases). The germline V gene encodes CDR1 SQVTM and CDR2 ANQGSEA. The CDR3 has 13 residues.

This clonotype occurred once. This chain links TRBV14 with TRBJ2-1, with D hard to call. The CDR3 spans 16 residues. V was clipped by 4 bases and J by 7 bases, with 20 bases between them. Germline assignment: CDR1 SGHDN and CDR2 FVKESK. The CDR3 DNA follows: TGTGCCAGCAGCCCCTCTTTAGCAGGAGTTTTAAATGAGCAGTTCTTC. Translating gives CASSPSLAGVLNEQFF.

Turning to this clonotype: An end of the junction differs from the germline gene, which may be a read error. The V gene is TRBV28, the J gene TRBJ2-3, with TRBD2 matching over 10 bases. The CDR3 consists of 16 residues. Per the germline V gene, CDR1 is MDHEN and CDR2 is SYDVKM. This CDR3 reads CASLGGAGGSTDMQYF. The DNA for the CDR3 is TGTGCCAGCCTAGGAGGAGCGGGAGGGAGCACAGATATGCAGTATTTT.

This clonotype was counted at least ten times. The CDR3 DNA follows: TGTGCCAGCAGCCGAGCCCAAGAGACCCAGTACTTC. Translation: CASSRAQETQYF. The V gene is TRBV2, the J gene TRBJ2-5; D is ambiguous. Looked up from germline, CDR1 is SNHLY and CDR2 is FYNNEI. Deletions cut 6 bases from V and 1 base from J, with 6 bases between. This CDR3 spans 12 amino acids.

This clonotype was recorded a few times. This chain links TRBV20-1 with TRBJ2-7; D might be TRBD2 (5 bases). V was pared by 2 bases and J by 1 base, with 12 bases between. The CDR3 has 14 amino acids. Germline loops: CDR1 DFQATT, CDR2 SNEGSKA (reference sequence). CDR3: CSARPGSRSYEQYF. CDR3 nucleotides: TGCAGTGCTAGACCGGGATCGAGGTCCTACGAGCAGTACTTC.

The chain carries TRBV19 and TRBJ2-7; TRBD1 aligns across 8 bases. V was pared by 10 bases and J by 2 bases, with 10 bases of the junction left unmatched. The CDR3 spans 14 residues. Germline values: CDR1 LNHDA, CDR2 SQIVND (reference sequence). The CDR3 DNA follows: TGTGCCATTAGGACAGGGTCGGGCCCCTACGAGCAGTACTTC. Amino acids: CAIRTGSGPYEQYF.

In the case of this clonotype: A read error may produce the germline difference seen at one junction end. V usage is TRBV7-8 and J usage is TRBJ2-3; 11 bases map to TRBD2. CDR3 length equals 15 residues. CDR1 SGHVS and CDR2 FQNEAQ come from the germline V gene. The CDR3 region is CANSLELAGENTQYF. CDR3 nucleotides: TGTGCCAACAGCTTGGAACTAGCGGGAGAGAATACGCAGTATTTT.

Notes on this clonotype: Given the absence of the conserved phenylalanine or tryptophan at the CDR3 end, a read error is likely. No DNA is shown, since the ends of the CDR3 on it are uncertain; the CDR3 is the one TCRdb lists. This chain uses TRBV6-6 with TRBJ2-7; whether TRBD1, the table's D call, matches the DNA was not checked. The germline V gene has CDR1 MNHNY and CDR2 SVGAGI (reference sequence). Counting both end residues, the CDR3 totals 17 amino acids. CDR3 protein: CASSPGLNRGQNYEHYL.

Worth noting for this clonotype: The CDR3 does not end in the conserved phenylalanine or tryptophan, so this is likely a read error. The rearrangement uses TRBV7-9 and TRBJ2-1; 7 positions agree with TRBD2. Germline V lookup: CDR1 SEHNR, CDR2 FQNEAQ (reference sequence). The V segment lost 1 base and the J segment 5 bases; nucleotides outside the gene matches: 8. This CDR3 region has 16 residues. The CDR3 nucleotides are TGTGCCAGCAGCTTAGTCACTTGCGGGAGAAACAATGAGCAGTTCTCC. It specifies CASSLVTCGRNNEQFS.

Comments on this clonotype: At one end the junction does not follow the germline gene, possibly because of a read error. CDR3 in DNA: TGCACCAGTAGTCCTGGGGCCGTTAACACCGGGGAGCTGTTTTTT. Its protein product is CTSSPGAVNTGELFF. The V and J genes are TRBV4-1 and TRBJ2-2; possible D gene TRBD1, 5 bases. CDR3 length equals 15 residues. Germline assignment: CDR1 MGHRA and CDR2 YSYEKL.

The CDR3 here is CATSDPGAGSSYEQYF. The CDR3 DNA sequence: TGTGCCACCAGTGACCCTGGGGCAGGGAGCTCCTACGAGCAGTACTTC. The rearrangement joins TRBV24-1 to TRBJ2-7; D might be TRBD1 or TRBD2, each matching 5 bases. The CDR3 loop spans 16 amino acids. Trimming took 4 bases from V and 0 from J, leaving 15 bases between them. CDR1 is KGHDR, CDR2 SFDVKD, per germline.

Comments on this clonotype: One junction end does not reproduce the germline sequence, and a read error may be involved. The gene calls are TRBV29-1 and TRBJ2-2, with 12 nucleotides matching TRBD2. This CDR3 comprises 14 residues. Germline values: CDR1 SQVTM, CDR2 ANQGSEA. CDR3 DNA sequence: TGCGGCGTTGTAGGACTAGCGGGAAGCGGGGTGCTGTTTTTC. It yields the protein CGVVGLAGSGVLFF.

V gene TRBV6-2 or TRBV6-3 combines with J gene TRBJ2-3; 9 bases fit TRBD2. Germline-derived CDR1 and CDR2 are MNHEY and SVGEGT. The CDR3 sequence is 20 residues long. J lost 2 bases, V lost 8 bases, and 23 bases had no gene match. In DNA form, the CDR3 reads TGTGCCAGCCTACTAGGCCCTAGCGGGAACGTCCCCCCAGACACAGATACGCAGTATTTT. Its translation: CASLLGPSGNVPPDTDTQYF.

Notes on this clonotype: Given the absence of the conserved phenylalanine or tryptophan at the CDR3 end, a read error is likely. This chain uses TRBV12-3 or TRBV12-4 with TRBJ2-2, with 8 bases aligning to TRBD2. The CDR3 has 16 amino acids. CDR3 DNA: TGTGCCAGCAGTCCGACTAGCGAAGGGAACACTGGGGAGCTGTTTTCT. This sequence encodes CASSPTSEGNTGELFS.

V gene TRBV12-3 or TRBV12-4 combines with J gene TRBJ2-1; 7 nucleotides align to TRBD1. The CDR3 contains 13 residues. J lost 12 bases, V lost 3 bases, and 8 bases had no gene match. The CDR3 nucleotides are TGTGCCAGCAGTTTGAGGGGACAGAGGGGGCAGTTCTTC. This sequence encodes CASSLRGQRGQFF.

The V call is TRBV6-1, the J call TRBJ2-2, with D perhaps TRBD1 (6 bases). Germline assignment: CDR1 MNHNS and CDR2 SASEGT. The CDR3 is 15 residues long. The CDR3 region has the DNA TGTACCACAGGATGGGACACTAAGAACACCGGGGAGCTGTTTTTT. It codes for CTTGWDTKNTGELFF.

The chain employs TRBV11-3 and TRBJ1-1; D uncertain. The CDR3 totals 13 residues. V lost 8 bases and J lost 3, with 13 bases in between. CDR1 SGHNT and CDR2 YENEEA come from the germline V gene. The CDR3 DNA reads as TGTGCCAGCTGGTTAGAAATGGACACTGAAGCTTTCTTT. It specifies CASWLEMDTEAFF.

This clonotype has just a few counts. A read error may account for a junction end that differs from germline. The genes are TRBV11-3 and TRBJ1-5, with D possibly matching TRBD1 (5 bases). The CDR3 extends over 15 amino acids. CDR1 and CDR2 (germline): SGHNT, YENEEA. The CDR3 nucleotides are TGTGCCAGCAGCTTAGATCTAGGGGTGGCTCAGCCCCACCACTTT. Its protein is CASSLDLGVAQPHHF.

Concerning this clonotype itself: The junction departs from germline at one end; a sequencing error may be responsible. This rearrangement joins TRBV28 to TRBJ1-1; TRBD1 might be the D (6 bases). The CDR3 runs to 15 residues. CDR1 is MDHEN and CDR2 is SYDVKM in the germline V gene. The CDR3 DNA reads TGTGGCAGCAGTTTAGCAACAACAGGGAACAGTGTAGCTTTCTTT. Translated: CGSSLATTGNSVAFF.

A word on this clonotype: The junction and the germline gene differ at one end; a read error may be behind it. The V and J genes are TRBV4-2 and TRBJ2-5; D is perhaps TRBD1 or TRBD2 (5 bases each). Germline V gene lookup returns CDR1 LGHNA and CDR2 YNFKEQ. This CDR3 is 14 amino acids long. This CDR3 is CASSQADRGETQYF. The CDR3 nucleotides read TGTGCCAGCAGCCAAGCGGATAGGGGAGAGACCCAATACTTC.

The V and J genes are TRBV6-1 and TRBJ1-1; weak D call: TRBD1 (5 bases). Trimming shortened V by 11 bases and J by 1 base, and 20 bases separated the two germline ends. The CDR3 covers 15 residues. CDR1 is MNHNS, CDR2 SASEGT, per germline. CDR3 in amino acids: CADSDAVYANTEAFF. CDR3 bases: TGTGCCGACAGTGATGCGGTCTACGCGAACACTGAAGCTTTCTTT.

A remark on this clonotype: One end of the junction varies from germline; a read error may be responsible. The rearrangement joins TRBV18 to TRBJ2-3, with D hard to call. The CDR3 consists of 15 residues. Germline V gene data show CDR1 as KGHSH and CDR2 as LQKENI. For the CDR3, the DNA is TGTACCAGCTCACCACTGCAGGCACGCACAGATACGCAGTATTTT. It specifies CTSSPLQARTDTQYF.

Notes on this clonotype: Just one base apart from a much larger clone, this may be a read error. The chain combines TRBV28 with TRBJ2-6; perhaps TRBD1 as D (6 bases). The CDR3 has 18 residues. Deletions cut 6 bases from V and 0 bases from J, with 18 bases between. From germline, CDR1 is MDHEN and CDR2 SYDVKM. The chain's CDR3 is CASSRGETALSGANVLTF. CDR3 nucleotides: TGTGCCAGCAGCAGGGGTGAGACCGCCCTCTCTGGGGCCAACGTCCTGACTTTC.

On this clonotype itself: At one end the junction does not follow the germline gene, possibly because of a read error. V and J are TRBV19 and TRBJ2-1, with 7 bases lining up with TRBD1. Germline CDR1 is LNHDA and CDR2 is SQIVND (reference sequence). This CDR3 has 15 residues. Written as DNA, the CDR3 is TGTGCCACTAGTTCCGGGACAGCGGCTTCTCATGAGCAGTTCTTC. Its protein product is CATSSGTAASHEQFF.